Given below is one T cell receptor beta chain in context. Its antigen is still unknown. The length of the CDR3 is 17 residues. V was pared by 3 bases and J by 0 bases, with 3 bases of the junction left unmatched. Germline CDR1 LNHDA, CDR2 SQIVND (reference sequence). A multiplex PCR was run with 60 Vbeta primers and 13 Jbeta primers. Some clones are missing from TCRdb's copy, which holds only in-frame ones; the method was immunoSEQ multiplex PCR. The table has roughly 130,000 clones, 80% seen once. This specimen belongs to a study of cytomegalovirus exposure and HLA in healthy donors. Broader study findings: Some segments of the V type, notably TRBV6-2 and TRBV6-3, were excluded as indistinguishable.

The material sequenced was PBMCs. This TCR was sampled from a man aged 30-40 years in good health and CMV-seronegative. The chain is built from TRBV19 and TRBJ2-2, with 11 bases lining up with TRBD2. CDR3: CASSILAGGTNTGELFF. For the CDR3, the DNA is TGTGCCAGTAGTATTCTAGCGGGAGGTACGAACACCGGGGAGCTGTTTTTT. The full variable domain, with the rest looked up from reference TRBV19 and TRBJ2-2, is DGGITQSPKYLFRKEGQNVTLSCEQNLNHDAMYWYRQDPGQGLRLIYYSQIVNDFQKGDIAEGYSVSREKKESFPLTVTSAQKNPTAFYLCASSILAGGTNTGELFFGEGSRLTVL.